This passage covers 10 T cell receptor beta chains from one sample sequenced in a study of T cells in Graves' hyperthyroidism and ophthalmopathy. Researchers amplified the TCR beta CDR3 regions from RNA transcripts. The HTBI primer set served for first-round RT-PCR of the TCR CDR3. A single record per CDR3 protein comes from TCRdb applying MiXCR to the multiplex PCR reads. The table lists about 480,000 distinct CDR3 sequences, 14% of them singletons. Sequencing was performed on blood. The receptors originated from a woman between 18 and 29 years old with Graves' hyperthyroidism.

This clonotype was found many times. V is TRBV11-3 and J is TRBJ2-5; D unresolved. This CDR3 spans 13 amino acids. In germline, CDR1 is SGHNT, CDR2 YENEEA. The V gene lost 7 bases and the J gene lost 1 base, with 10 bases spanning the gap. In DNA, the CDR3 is TGTGCCAGCAAACCGGCAGCCCAAGAGACCCAGTACTTC. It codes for CASKPAAQETQYF.

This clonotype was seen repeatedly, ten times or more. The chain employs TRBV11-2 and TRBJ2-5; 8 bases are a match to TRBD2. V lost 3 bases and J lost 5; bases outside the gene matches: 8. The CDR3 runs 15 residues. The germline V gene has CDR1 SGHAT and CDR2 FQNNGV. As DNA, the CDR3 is TGTGCCAGCAGCTTTTTTCTCTCTAGCGGGGAGACCCAGTACTTC. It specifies CASSFFLSSGETQYF.

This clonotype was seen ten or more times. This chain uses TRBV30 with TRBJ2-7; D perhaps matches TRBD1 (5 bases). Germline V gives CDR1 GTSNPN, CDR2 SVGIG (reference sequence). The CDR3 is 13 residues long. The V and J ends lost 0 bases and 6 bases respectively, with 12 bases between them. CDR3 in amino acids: CAWSVQGVPEQYV. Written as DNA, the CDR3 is TGTGCCTGGAGTGTACAAGGGGTCCCCGAGCAGTACGTC.

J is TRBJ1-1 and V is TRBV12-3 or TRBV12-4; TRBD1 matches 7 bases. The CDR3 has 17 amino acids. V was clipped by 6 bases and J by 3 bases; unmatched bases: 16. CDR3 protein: CASRRGPNRGRDTEAFF. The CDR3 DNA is TGTGCCAGCAGGCGGGGCCCAAACAGGGGAAGGGACACTGAAGCTTTCTTT.

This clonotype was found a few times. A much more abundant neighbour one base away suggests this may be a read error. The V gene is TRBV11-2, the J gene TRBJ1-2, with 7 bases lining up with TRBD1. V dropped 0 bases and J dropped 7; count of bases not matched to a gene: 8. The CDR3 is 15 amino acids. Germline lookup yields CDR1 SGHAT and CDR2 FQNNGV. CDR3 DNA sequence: TGTGCCAGCAGCTTAGAAATGGGACAGACGGGTGGCTACACCTTC. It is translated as CASSLEMGQTGGYTF.

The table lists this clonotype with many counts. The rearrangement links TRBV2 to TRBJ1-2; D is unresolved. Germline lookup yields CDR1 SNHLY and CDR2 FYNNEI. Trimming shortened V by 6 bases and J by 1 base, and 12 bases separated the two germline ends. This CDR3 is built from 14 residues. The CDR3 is CASRAQDNNYGYTF. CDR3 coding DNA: TGTGCCAGCAGAGCCCAAGACAATAACTATGGCTACACCTTC.

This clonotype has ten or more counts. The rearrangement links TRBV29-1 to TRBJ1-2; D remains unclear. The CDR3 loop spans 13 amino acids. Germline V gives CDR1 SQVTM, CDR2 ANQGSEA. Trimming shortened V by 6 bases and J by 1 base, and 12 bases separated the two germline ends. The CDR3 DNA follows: TGCAGCGTCCACAGTTACATTAACTATGGCTACACCTTC. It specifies CSVHSYINYGYTF.

DNA of the CDR3: TGTGCCAGCAGTAAAAAGGAGAAGGCCCAGGGGGGGTATAGCAATCAGCCCCAGCATTTT. It codes for CASSKKEKAQGGYSNQPQHF. The rearrangement uses TRBV27 and TRBJ1-5; 7 nucleotides line up with TRBD1. CDR1 and CDR2 (germline): MNHEY, SMNVEV (reference sequence). V trimming: 5 bases; J trimming: 0 bases; junction bases outside the gene matches: 19. The CDR3 is made up of 20 amino acids.

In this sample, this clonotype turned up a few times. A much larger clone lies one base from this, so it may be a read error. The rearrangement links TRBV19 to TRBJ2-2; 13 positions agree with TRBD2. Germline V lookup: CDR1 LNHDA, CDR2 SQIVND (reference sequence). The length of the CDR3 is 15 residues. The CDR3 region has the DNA TGTGCCAGTAGCACCGGACTAGCGGGAGTCGGGGGGCTGTTTTTT. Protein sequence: CASSTGLAGVGGLFF.

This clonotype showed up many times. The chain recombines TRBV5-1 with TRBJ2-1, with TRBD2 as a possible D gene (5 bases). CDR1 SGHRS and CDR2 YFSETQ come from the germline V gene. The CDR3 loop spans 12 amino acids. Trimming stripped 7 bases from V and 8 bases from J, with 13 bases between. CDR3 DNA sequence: TGCGCCAGCCGAACTAGGATGGATGAGCAGTTCTTC. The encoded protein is CASRTRMDEQFF.